What follows describes a single TCR beta chain. The sample is drawn from a study of identical twins. A single record per CDR3 protein comes from TCRdb applying MiXCR to the 5' RACE reads. The sample holds 1.5 million or so distinct CDR3 sequences, under 35% seen once. This CDR3 has 13 residues. CDR1 and CDR2 (germline): SGHTA, FQGNSA. Trimming stripped 4 bases from V and 2 bases from J, with 6 bases between. The source of this sequence is a newborn girl in good health. The gene calls are TRBV7-2 and TRBJ1-3; D uncertain. The sequencing sample was made of cord blood. CDR3 in amino acids: CASSSSTGNTIYF. The CDR3 DNA follows: TGTGCCAGCAGCTCTTCAACTGGAAACACCATATATTTT.